This section outlines one TCR beta chain sequence together with its context. The data were obtained in a study of blood T cell repertoires in COVID-19. Trimming took off 4 bases at V and 1 base at J, with 10 bases between the two ends. This CDR3 region has 14 residues. Germline CDR1 MGHRA, CDR2 YSYEKL. TCRdb's table, derived via immunoSEQ multiplex PCR, lists solely in-frame clones and lacks some. The sample contains 98,000 or so clones, 91% of which appear only once. The receptor comes from a human donor in a cohort sampled during active COVID-19. The chain uses TRBV4-1 and TRBJ1-1, with a weak D call TRBD1 (6 bases). The sample was peripheral blood. The CDR3 nucleotides read TGCGCCAGCAGCCCGGGACAAAAGAACACTGAAGCTTTCTTT. Translation gives CASSPGQKNTEAFF.